The clone carrying this T cell receptor beta chain was detected a few times. The trim removed 4 bases at V and 2 bases at J, leaving 8 bases unmatched. The germline CDR1 and CDR2 sequences are MDHEN and SYDVKM. This CDR3 region has 16 residues. The entry originates in a study of blood T cell repertoires in COVID-19. The table came from immunoSEQ multiplex PCR; TCRdb's copy has only in-frame clones and leaves some out. The sample yields 200,000 or so clones, roughly 80% seen once. V is TRBV28 and J is TRBJ2-7, with 10 bases that match TRBD1. The sequence was collected from a woman aged 25 to 39 with acute or convalescent COVID-19. Sequenced sample: peripheral blood. The CDR3 DNA sequence: TGTGCCAGCAGTTCCTGGGCCGGGACAGGGGCCTACGAGCAGTACTTC. Encoded protein: CASSSWAGTGAYEQYF.